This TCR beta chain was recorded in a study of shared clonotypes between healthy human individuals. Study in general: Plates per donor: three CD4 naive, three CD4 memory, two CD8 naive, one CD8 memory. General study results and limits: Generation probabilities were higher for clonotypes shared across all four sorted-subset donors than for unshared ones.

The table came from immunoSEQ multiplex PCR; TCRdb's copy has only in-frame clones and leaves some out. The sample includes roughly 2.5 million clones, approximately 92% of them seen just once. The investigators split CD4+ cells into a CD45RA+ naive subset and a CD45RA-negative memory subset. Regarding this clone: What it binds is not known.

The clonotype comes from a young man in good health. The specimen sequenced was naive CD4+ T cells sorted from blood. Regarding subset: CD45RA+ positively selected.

The DNA of the CDR3 is TGCGCCAGCAGCTCCCAGCGGGGGCTGGCAGATACGCAGTATTTT. It translates to CASSSQRGLADTQYF. The gene calls are TRBV5-1 and TRBJ2-3; 8 bases are a match to TRBD2. The CDR3 spans 15 residues. V lost 3 bases and J lost 4; bases outside the gene matches: 7. Germline CDR1 reads SGHRS; CDR2 reads YFSETQ.